This T cell receptor (beta chain) was captured by sequencing in a study of patients and donors after allogeneic stem cell transplantation (TCRdb year 2020). CDR1 and CDR2, per the germline V gene, are SGHTA and FQGNSA. V is reduced by 7 bases and J by 1 base, leaving a spacing of 13 bases between them. The CDR3 spans 14 residues, from the cysteine through the phenylalanine. Just CDR3 DNA is preserved here, 42 bases in frame from base 1. Preparation of the library involved RT-PCR. Instrument used: NextSeq 550. TCRdb cleaned the public reads at Q25 with fastp, built clones with MiXCR and kept in-frame beta chains. Rows with one shared CDR3 protein collapse into an entry with the most common genes and DNA. The table for this sample lists about a million distinct CDR3 sequences; approximately 18% of them were counted only once. Roughly 6.4% of the sample goes to the ten largest clones. Turning to this clonotype: It lacks a known antigen. Base qualities were left out, and no much larger clone turns up one base away.

The sequence was collected from a human donor who was either an allogeneic HSCT recipient or a stem cell or donor lymphocyte infusion donor (not recorded which). It is not recorded whose cells these are; they may come from a transplant donor. The specimen was blood, either unsorted or a sorted T cell fraction (not recorded which). The sequence links TRBV7-2 to TRBJ2-5; the D gene cannot be named for sure. The DNA sequence reads TGTGCCAGCATGAAGGGTCAGCTCCAAGAGACCCAGTACTTC. The resulting protein is CASMKGQLQETQYF.